Included here is one TCR beta chain sequence, with context. What it recognizes is unknown. Making the TCR beta cDNA relied on 5'RACE template switching with UMIs. From its re-call of the 5' RACE reads, TCRdb lists each CDR3 protein once, without DNA. The sample includes 440,000 or so distinct CDR3 sequences. Germline V CDR1 and CDR2: MDHEN, SYDVKM. The CDR3 runs to 15 residues. The sample belongs to a study of T cells expressing NK-cell markers. Regarding the study as a whole: The CD3+CD56-NKG2C+ fraction of several donors was also led by these clonotypes.

The clonotype comes from a woman between 18 and 69 years old in good health. Sequencing input: blood T cells: a sorted CD56 or NKG2C T cell subset, CD4+ or CD8+ T cells, or bulk PBMC T cells (not recorded which). V and J are TRBV28 and TRBJ1-1; without DNA, the TCRdb call of TRBD1 cannot be checked. CDR3 protein: CASRRTGGSGTEAFF.